The present TCR beta chain was sequenced within a study of blood T cell repertoires in COVID-19. Whole-study context: T cells, B-cell-depleted T cells, or PBMCs supplied cDNA or gDNA.

This CDR3 contains 13 residues. Deletions cut 6 bases from V and 1 base from J, with 4 bases between. Germline CDR1 and CDR2: SNHLY and FYNNEI. Original methodology: Using reference gene primer amplification, nucleated cell counts were estimated. This table comes from immunoSEQ multiplex PCR, and its TCRdb copy is limited to in-frame clones, with some not included. For V, J and clone size, that table is used; D and trimming come from the DNA. The data contain around 230,000 clones, about 80% of them singletons. The chain uses TRBV2 and TRBJ2-6; D remains unclear. The source material was peripheral blood. This sequence was found in an elderly woman with acute or convalescent COVID-19. In DNA form, the CDR3 reads TGTGCCAGCAGCGGGTCTGGGGCCAACGTCCTGACTTTC. Translated: CASSGSGANVLTF.